A selection of T cell receptor beta chains follows, all from one sample in a study of blood T cell repertoires in COVID-19. Produced via immunoSEQ multiplex PCR; TCRdb's table is partial and in-frame only. This sample has 100,000 to 120,000 clones, with around 85% found just once. Sequencing was performed on peripheral blood. These receptors all stem from a woman aged 55-70 years with COVID-19, enrolled during active disease. Each CDR3 is given without its conserved first and last residue. Each record gives: CDR3 protein, J gene, V gene, clone size. Part of the rows lack a size; the others show once, few, many or a class for expanded clones.

ASSASHYGYT,TRBJ1-2,TRBV9,NA
ASSLGKPLAGGETQY,TRBJ2-5,TRBV13,NA
ASSPGQGPYGYT,TRBJ1-2,TRBV5-1,NA
ATSRDRGIQPQH,TRBJ1-5,TRBV15,NA
ASSQLGSQGDNSPLH,TRBJ1-6,TRBV5-1,NA
ASSEGQGGAGELF,TRBJ2-2,TRBV7-9,NA
ASSETDNSNQPQH,TRBJ1-5,TRBV2,few
ASSIGGALQETQY,TRBJ2-5,TRBV19,NA
ASSQTGQSDGYT,TRBJ1-2,TRBV4-3,NA
ASSVAQGQSNYGYT,TRBJ1-2,TRBV9,NA
AISESGGENYEQY,TRBJ2-7,TRBV10-3,NA
ASRTPQGWTEAF,TRBJ1-1,TRBV19,few
ASSLDWVAGGNEQF,TRBJ2-1,TRBV4-1,NA
ASSPRQDSFYEQY,TRBJ2-7,TRBV6-2/TRBV6-3,once
ASSQGRGYRYEQY,TRBJ2-7,TRBV14,NA
ASSRLGGGYNEQF,TRBJ2-1,TRBV6-5,NA
ASSPPLPLADYNEQF,TRBJ2-1,TRBV5-6,NA
SVQDLRGGTGELF,TRBJ2-2,TRBV29-1,NA
ASSLVAGRYDTEAF,TRBJ1-1,TRBV5-4,NA
ASSLKAGGPDTQY,TRBJ2-3,TRBV27,few
ASSVDQQGYEQY,TRBJ2-7,TRBV9,NA
ASSSNPRGSGNTIY,TRBJ1-3,TRBV9,NA
ASSEDREDEKLF,TRBJ1-4,TRBV10-2,NA